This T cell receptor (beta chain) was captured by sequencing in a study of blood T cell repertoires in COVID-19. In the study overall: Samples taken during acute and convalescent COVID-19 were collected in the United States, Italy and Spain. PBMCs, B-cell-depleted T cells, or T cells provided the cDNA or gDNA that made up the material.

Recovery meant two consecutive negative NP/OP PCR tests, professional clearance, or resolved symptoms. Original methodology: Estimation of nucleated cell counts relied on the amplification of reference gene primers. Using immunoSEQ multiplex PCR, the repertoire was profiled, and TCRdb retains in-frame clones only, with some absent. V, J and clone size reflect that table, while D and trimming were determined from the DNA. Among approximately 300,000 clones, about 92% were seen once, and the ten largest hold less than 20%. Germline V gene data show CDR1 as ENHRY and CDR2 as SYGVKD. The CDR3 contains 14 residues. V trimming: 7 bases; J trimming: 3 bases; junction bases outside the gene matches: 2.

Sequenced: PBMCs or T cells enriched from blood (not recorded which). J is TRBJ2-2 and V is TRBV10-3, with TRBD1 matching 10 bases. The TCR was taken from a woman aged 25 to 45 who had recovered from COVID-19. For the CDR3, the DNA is TGTGCCATCACTGGGACAGGGGACACCGGGGAGCTGTTTTTT. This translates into CAITGTGDTGELFF.